Below are 20 T cell receptor beta chains sequenced from a single sample in a study of OX40 agonist ivuxolimab in advanced cancers. Libraries were prepared by immunoSEQ multiplex PCR; TCRdb keeps only in-frame clonotypes and omits some of them. The table includes about 61,000 clones, approximately 86% detected once. This material consisted of CD4+ or CD8+ T cells sorted from blood, taken in a trial of the OX40 agonist ivuxolimab. The receptor source for this set is an adult with an advanced solid tumor such as melanoma, head and neck, liver or kidney cancer.

This clone was recorded a few times. The DNA of the CDR3 is TGTGCCAGCAGGCGGATCAACGGGGCCAACGTCCTGACTTTC. Its protein product is CASRRINGANVLTF. The chain carries TRBV28 and TRBJ2-6; D remains unclear. There are 14 residues in the CDR3. Trimming removed 6 bases from V and 4 bases from J, with 10 bases in between. Germline V gives CDR1 MDHEN, CDR2 SYDVKM.

The gene calls are TRBV28 and TRBJ2-5; D might be TRBD1 (6 bases). Germline CDR1 is MDHEN and CDR2 is SYDVKM. This CDR3 contains 14 residues. The germline V and J ends were trimmed by 2 bases and 5 bases, with 12 bases remaining between them. CDR3 region: CASSLTYRVETQYF. CDR3 DNA: TGTGCCAGCAGTTTAACCTACAGGGTTGAGACCCAGTACTTC.

This clone appeared a single time. This chain links TRBV5-4 with TRBJ2-5, with TRBD1 as a possible D gene (5 bases). Trimming removed 4 bases at V and 0 bases at J, with 16 bases between. Germline-derived CDR1 and CDR2 are SGHNT and YYREEE (reference sequence). The CDR3 length is 16 residues. The CDR3 loop reads CASSGGRGKYQETQYF. In nucleotides, the CDR3 is TGTGCCAGCAGCGGTGGAAGGGGCAAGTACCAAGAGACCCAGTACTTC. Drawing the rest from reference TRBV5-4 and TRBJ2-5, the complete variable domain is ETGVTQSPTHLIKTRGQQVTLRCSSQSGHNTVSWYQQALGQGPQFIFQYYREEENGRGNFPPRFSGLQFPNYSSELNVNALELDDSALYLCASSGGRGKYQETQYFGPGTRLLVL.

The chain is built from TRBV15 and TRBJ2-2; TRBD2 matches 9 bases. The CDR3 extends over 15 amino acids. Germline V gene data show CDR1 as LNHNV and CDR2 as YYDKDF (reference sequence). V trimming: 1 base; J trimming: 3 bases; junction bases outside the gene matches: 0. As DNA, the CDR3 is TGTGCCACCAGCAGAGGCGGGAGGGACACCGGGGAGCTGTTTTTT. Encoded protein: CATSRGGRDTGELFF.

CDR3: CASSPMRGETQYF. In DNA form, the CDR3 reads TGTGCCAGCAGCCCCATGCGGGGAGAGACCCAGTACTTC. This chain uses TRBV4-2 with TRBJ2-5; D is perhaps TRBD2 (6 bases). This CDR3 contains 13 residues. V lost 4 bases and J lost 4, with 10 bases in between. The V gene's germline CDR1 is LGHNA and CDR2 YNFKEQ.

The chain recombines TRBV7-9 with TRBJ2-5; D is unresolved. CDR1 and CDR2 from the germline V gene are SEHNR and FQNEAQ (reference sequence). Trimming pared 1 base from V and 1 base from J, leaving 16 bases between. The CDR3 is 17 residues long. The CDR3 nucleotides are TGTGCCAGCAGCTTAGGATCCCTGGGCAGGCCCCAAGAGACCCAGTACTTC. This translates into CASSLGSLGRPQETQYF.

The chain is built from TRBV21-1 and TRBJ1-2. TRBV21-1 is noted as a pseudogene. CDR3 length: 14 residues. The CDR3 bases are TGTGCCAGGGAAAGACCGCGATTGGGCTATGGCTACACCTTC. This codes for CARERPRLGYGYTF.

The V gene is TRBV29-1, the J gene TRBJ2-7; the D is unclear. Trimming removed 4 bases from V and 0 bases from J, with 16 bases in between. The length of the CDR3 is 15 residues. The germline gives CDR1 SQVTM, CDR2 ANQGSEA. CDR3 bases: TGCAGCGTTGTGAAGGGCCAGCCCAGCTCCTACGAGCAGTACTTC. This translates into CSVVKGQPSSYEQYF.

The V and J genes are TRBV19 and TRBJ2-1, with TRBD2 matching over 13 bases. Germline loops: CDR1 LNHDA, CDR2 SQIVND (reference sequence). V was pared by 4 bases and J by 9 bases, with 9 bases of the junction left unmatched. The CDR3 consists of 16 residues. The CDR3 is CASSRTRTSGSPEQFF. The CDR3 region has the DNA TGTGCCAGTAGTAGAACTCGGACTAGCGGGAGTCCTGAGCAGTTCTTC.

The V call is TRBV5-5, the J call TRBJ2-5, with 9 bases matching TRBD2. Looked up from germline, CDR1 is SGHKS and CDR2 is YYEKEE (reference sequence). This CDR3 contains 16 residues. J was trimmed by 1 base and V by 1 base; bases with no gene match: 5. The CDR3 nucleotides read TGTGCCAGCAGCTTGCTCGCGGGAGGGATCCAAGAGACCCAGTACTTC. Residues: CASSLLAGGIQETQYF.

The chain is built from TRBV28 and TRBJ2-2, with 8 nucleotides matching TRBD2. Germline lookup yields CDR1 MDHEN and CDR2 SYDVKM. CDR3 length equals 16 residues. The V and J ends lost 5 bases and 2 bases, in that order; junction bases with no gene match: 7. DNA of the CDR3: TGTGCCAGCAGTGTGGGGACTAGTGGAAACACCGGGGAGCTGTTTTTT. Amino acids: CASSVGTSGNTGELFF.

The chain is built from TRBV5-1 and TRBJ2-1; 10 bases line up with TRBD1. The CDR3 runs to 14 residues. The V gene end was trimmed by 2 bases and the J gene end by 7 bases; junction bases not matched to a gene: 3. In germline, CDR1 is SGHRS, CDR2 YFSETQ. The CDR3 region is CASSFGQGGNEQFF. Here the CDR3 DNA reads TGCGCCAGCAGCTTCGGACAGGGGGGGAATGAGCAGTTCTTC.

The CDR3, as DNA: TGTGCCAGCAGCTCCGGGACAGGGCTTTCTGATACGCAGTATTTT. This gives the protein CASSSGTGLSDTQYF. This rearrangement joins TRBV7-9 to TRBJ2-3; 9 positions match TRBD1. CDR1 SEHNR and CDR2 FQNEAQ come from the germline V gene (reference sequence). V lost 4 bases to trimming and J lost 6 bases; unmatched junction nucleotides: 8. This CDR3 contains 15 residues. The whole variable domain, filled in from reference TRBV7-9 and TRBJ2-3, reads DTGVSQNPRHKITKRGQNVTFRCDPISEHNRLYWYRQTLGQGPEFLTYFQNEAQLEKSRLLSDRFSAERPKGSFSTLEIQRTEQGDSAMYLCASSSGTGLSDTQYFGPGTRLTVL.

The chain combines TRBV5-5 with TRBJ2-7; D possibly matches TRBD1 or TRBD2 (5 bases each). Germline CDR1 is SGHKS and CDR2 is YYEKEE (reference sequence). This CDR3 spans 16 amino acids. The ends were cut back, 0 bases at V and 5 bases at J, with 18 bases in the middle. CDR3 nucleotide sequence: TGTGCCAGCAGCTTGGAGACAGAAGGGGAGTACGACGAGCAGTACTTC. Translated: CASSLETEGEYDEQYF.

The chain carries TRBV9 and TRBJ2-2; TRBD2 aligns across 8 bases. The CDR3 has 16 residues. Germline CDR1 reads SGDLS; CDR2 reads YYNGEE. J gave up 5 bases and V 0 bases, and 6 bases lay outside the gene matches. The CDR3 DNA reads as TGTGCCAGCAGCGTAGCTGGAACGGGAGGGACCGGGGAGCTGTTTTTT. This codes for CASSVAGTGGTGELFF.

The chain employs TRBV5-7 and TRBJ2-7, with D maybe TRBD1 (6 bases). TRBV5-7 is marked as an open reading frame, function uncertain. This CDR3 is built from 14 residues. V was clipped by 0 bases and J by 1 base, with 8 bases between them. This CDR3 is CASSLDRDSYEQYF. CDR3 sequence (DNA): TGTGCCAGCAGCTTGGACAGGGATTCCTACGAGCAGTACTTC.

The CDR3 protein is CASSELPTDTQYF. The CDR3, as DNA: TGTGCCAGCAGTGAACTTCCCACAGATACGCAGTATTTT. The chain links TRBV6-1 to TRBJ2-3; D is undetermined. V lost 2 bases and J lost 2, with 5 bases in between. The CDR3 is 13 amino acids. Germline V gene lookup returns CDR1 MNHNS and CDR2 SASEGT.

This chain connects TRBV9 to TRBJ2-2; D is uncertain. Germline V lookup: CDR1 SGDLS, CDR2 YYNGEE. Trimming stripped 6 bases from V and 3 bases from J, with 12 bases between. This CDR3 has 14 residues. The CDR3, as DNA: TGTGCCAGCAATTACGGGTTGGACACCGGGGAGCTGTTTTTT. Amino acid sequence: CASNYGLDTGELFF.

The gene calls are TRBV18 and TRBJ2-5; 8 bases are a match to TRBD1. CDR3 length: 14 amino acids. V lost 4 bases, J lost 5 bases, and 6 bases stayed unmatched. CDR1 is KGHSH and CDR2 is LQKENI in the germline V gene. The CDR3 sequence: CASSLGTGAETQYF. CDR3 in DNA: TGTGCCAGCTCACTGGGGACAGGTGCGGAGACCCAGTACTTC.

This rearrangement joins TRBV27 to TRBJ1-2; D possibly corresponds to TRBD1 (5 bases). V lost 4 bases and J lost 3, with 15 bases in between. This CDR3 region has 15 residues. Germline assignment: CDR1 MNHEY and CDR2 SMNVEV (reference sequence). The CDR3 nucleotides are TGTGCCAGCAGTTCAACTCCGACAGTCTACTATGGCTACACCTTC. It specifies CASSSTPTVYYGYTF.